The clone carrying this TCR beta chain was observed once. This sample was taken from a study of shared clonotypes between healthy human individuals. V lost 4 bases and J lost 3; bases outside the gene matches: 19. This CDR3 region has 18 residues. Looked up from germline, CDR1 is SGHNT and CDR2 is YYREEE (reference sequence). Researchers divided each subset's genomic DNA evenly across several immunoSEQ plates. The authors' processing: ImmunoSEQ junction-only sequences lacked quality scores, so their filtering differed. Some clones are missing from TCRdb's copy, which holds only in-frame ones; the method was immunoSEQ multiplex PCR. The DNA gave D and trimming, while V, J and clone size come from that table. This repertoire shows hundreds of thousands of clones, 92% found once; its top ten account for approximately 24%. CD8 cells classed as naive were CD45RO-negative and positively selected for CCR7, excluding terminally differentiated effector memory CD45RA+ cells.

This clonotype was obtained from a man aged 25 to 40 in good health. J is TRBJ2-7 and V is TRBV5-4; 7 positions match TRBD1. The sequenced sample consisted of naive CD8+ T cells sorted from blood. The CDR3 loop is CASSIEVPATGLYYEQYF. The DNA for the CDR3 is TGTGCCAGCAGCATAGAAGTCCCCGCGACAGGGCTCTACTACGAGCAGTACTTC.